The 6 T cell receptor beta chains given below trace back to one sample, sequenced in a study of CD8 T cells in Susac syndrome. Random hexamers served to reverse transcribe about 0.5 to 1 ug RNA. A single record per CDR3 protein comes from TCRdb applying MiXCR to the immunoSEQ multiplex PCR reads. The sample contains 130,000 to 150,000 distinct CDR3 sequences, less than 95% of which appear only once. Sequencing input: CD4+ T cells from PBMCs. These receptors were collected from a human donor in good health.

This clonotype was seen once. V is TRBV20-1 and J is TRBJ2-1; D is undetermined. The germline gives CDR1 DFQATT, CDR2 SNEGSKA (reference sequence). The CDR3 has 14 residues. V was cut by 5 bases and J by 4 bases, with 15 bases left in between. CDR3 nucleotide sequence: TGCAGTGCTCCCCTGGCGACTGGATACAATGAGCAGTTCTTC. It encodes CSAPLATGYNEQFF.

V usage is TRBV2 and J usage is TRBJ2-2; no definite D call. This CDR3 has 13 residues. The germline V and J ends were trimmed by 3 bases and 5 bases, with 7 bases remaining between them. The germline gives CDR1 SNHLY, CDR2 FYNNEI. In nucleotides, the CDR3 is TGTGCCAGCAGTGACTTAGAAACCGGGGAGCTGTTTTTT. Protein sequence: CASSDLETGELFF.

In its sample, this clonotype was seen once. The rearrangement links TRBV11-2 to TRBJ2-1; D gene ambiguous. The CDR3 has 12 amino acids. Germline lookup yields CDR1 SGHAT and CDR2 FQNNGV. Trimming removed 4 bases at V and 9 bases at J, with 10 bases between. This chain's CDR3 is CASSYAASEQFF. For the CDR3, the DNA is TGTGCCAGCAGCTACGCGGCTAGTGAGCAGTTCTTC.

This chain uses TRBV21-1 with TRBJ2-7; TRBD2 reflects the table's D call only, with no check against the DNA. TRBV21-1 is a documented pseudogene. The CDR3 covers 15 residues. CDR3 DNA sequence: TGTGCCAGCAGCAAAATCCAGCGGCTAACCTACGAGCAGTACTTC. This encodes CASSKIQRLTYEQYF.

V usage is TRBV3-1 and J usage is TRBJ2-7; 13 bases match TRBD2. After removal of 2 bases from V and 0 bases from J, the junction contained 4 bases not matched to a gene. CDR1 and CDR2 from the germline V gene are LGHDT and YNNKEL (reference sequence). The CDR3 runs 17 residues. CDR3 sequence: CASSQRTSGSHSYEQYF. The CDR3 region has the DNA TGTGCCAGCAGCCAAAGGACTAGCGGGAGTCACTCCTACGAGCAGTACTTC.

This clonotype was observed once. V and J are TRBV27 and TRBJ2-5, with 7 bases fitting TRBD1. The CDR3 spans 16 residues. The germline CDR1 and CDR2 sequences are MNHEY and SMNVEV (reference sequence). V lost 3 bases and J lost 2; bases outside the gene matches: 9. The CDR3 bases are TGTGCCAGCAGTTTTGCCGGGACAGTACGACAAGAGACCCAGTACTTC. Amino acid sequence: CASSFAGTVRQETQYF.